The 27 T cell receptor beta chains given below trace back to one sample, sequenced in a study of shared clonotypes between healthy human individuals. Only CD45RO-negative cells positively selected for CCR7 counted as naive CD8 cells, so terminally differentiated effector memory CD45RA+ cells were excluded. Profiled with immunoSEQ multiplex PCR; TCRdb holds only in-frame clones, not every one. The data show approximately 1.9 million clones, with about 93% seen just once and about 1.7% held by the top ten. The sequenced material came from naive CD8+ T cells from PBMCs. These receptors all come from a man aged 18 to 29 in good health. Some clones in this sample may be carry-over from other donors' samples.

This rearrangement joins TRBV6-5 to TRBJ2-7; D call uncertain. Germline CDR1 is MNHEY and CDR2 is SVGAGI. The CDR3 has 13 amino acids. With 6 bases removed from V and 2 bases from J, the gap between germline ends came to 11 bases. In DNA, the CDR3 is TGTGCCAGCAGCGATCGGGTCGCCTACGAGCAGTACTTC. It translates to CASSDRVAYEQYF.

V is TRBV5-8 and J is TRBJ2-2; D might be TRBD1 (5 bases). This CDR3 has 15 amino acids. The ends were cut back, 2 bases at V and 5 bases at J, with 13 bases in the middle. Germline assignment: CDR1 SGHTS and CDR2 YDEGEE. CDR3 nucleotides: TGTGCCAGCAGCTTTGCTCAGGGAACGACCGGGGAGCTGTTTTTT. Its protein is CASSFAQGTTGELFF. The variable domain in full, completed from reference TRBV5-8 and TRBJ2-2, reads EAGVTQSPTHLIKTRGQQATLRCSPISGHTSVYWYQQALGLGLQFLLWYDEGEERNRGNFPPRFSGRQFPNYSSELNVNALELEDSALYLCASSFAQGTTGELFFGEGSRLTVL.

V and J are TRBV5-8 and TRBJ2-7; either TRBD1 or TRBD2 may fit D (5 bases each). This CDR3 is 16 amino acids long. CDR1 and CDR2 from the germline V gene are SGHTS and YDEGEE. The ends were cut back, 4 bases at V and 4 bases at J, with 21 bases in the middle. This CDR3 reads CASSAEGMEWGYEQYF. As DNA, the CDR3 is TGTGCCAGCAGCGCGGAAGGGATGGAGTGGGGGTACGAGCAGTACTTC.

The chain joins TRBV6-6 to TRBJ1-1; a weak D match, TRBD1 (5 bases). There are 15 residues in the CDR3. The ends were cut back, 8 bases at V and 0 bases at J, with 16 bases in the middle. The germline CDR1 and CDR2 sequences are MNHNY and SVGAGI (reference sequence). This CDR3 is CASLPPGHLNTEAFF. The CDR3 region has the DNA TGTGCCAGCCTCCCCCCTGGACACCTGAACACTGAAGCTTTCTTT.

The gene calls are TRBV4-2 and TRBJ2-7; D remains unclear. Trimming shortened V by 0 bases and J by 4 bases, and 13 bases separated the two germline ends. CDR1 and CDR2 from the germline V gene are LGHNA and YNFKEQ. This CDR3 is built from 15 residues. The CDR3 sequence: CASSQDSGQMYEQYF. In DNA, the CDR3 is TGTGCCAGCAGCCAAGATTCGGGCCAGATGTACGAGCAGTACTTC.

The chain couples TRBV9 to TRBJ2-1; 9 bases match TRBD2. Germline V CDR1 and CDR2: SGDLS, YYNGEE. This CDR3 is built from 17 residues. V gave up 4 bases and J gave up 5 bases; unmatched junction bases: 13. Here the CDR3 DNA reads TGTGCCAGCAGCCTCCAGCGCCTAGCGGGGCCAAACAATGAGCAGTTCTTC. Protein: CASSLQRLAGPNNEQFF.

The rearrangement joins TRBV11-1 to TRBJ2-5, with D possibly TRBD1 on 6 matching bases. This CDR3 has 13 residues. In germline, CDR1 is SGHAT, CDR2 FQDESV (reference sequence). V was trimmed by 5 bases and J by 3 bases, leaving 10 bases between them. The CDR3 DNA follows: TGTGCCAGCAGCCTGGACAGCGAAGAGACCCAGTACTTC. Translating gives CASSLDSEETQYF.

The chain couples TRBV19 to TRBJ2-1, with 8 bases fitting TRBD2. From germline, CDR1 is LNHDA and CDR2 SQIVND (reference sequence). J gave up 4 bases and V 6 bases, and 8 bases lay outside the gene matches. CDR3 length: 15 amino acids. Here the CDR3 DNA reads TGTGCCAGTAGGCTCTCGGGACTAGTTTACAATGAGCAGTTCTTC. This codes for CASRLSGLVYNEQFF.

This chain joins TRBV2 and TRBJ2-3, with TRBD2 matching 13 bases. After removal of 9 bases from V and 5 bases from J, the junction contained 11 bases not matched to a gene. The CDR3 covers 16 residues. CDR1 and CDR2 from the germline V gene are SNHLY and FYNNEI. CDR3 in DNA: TGTGCCAGTACCGGGACTAGCGGGATCTCTGAAGATACGCAGTATTTT. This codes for CASTGTSGISEDTQYF. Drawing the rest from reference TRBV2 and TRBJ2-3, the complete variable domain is EPEVTQTPSHQVTQMGQEVILRCVPISNHLYFYWYRQILGQKVEFLVSFYNNEISEKSEIFDDQFSVERPDGSNFTLKIRSTKLEDSAMYFCASTGTSGISEDTQYFGPGTRLTVL.

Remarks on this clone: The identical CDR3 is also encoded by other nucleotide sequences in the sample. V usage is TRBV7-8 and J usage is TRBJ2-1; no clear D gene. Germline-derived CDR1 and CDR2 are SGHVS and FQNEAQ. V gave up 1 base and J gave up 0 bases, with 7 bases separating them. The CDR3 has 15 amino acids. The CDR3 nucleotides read TGTGCCAGCAGCTTAGAGTCCAGCTCCTACAATGAGCAGTTCTTC. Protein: CASSLESSSYNEQFF.

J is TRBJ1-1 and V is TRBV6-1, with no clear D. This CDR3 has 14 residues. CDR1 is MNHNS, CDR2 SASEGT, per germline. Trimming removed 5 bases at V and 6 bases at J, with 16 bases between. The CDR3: CASSIRGNAAEAFF. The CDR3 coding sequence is TGTGCCAGCAGTATTCGCGGAAACGCGGCTGAAGCTTTCTTT.

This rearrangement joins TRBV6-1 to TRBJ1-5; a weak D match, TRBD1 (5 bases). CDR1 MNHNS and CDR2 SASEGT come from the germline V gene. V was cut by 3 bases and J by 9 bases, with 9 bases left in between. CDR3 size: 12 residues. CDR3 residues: CASSDYGGPQHF. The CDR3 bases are TGTGCCAGCAGTGATTACGGGGGGCCCCAGCATTTT.

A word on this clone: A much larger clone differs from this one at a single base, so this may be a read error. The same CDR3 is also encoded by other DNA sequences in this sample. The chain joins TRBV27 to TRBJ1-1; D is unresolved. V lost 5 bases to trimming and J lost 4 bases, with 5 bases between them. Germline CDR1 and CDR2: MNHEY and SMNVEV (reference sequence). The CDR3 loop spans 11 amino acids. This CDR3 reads CASSVGTEAFF. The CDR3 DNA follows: TGTGCCAGCAGTGTGGGCACTGAAGCTTTCTTT.

The CDR3 nucleotides are TGTGCCAGCAGTTTATCGATGGGGGAGAAGTACAATGAGCAGTTCTTC. Translation gives CASSLSMGEKYNEQFF. V and J are TRBV27 and TRBJ2-1; D tentatively reads TRBD1 or TRBD2 (5 bases each). Germline lookup yields CDR1 MNHEY and CDR2 SMNVEV (reference sequence). The CDR3 consists of 16 residues. V was pared by 0 bases and J by 4 bases, with 13 bases between.

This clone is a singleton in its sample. CDR3 nucleotide sequence: TGCGCCAGCAGCCTAAGGGGTGGAGGGGGCAACTACGAGCAGTACTTC. Amino acids: CASSLRGGGGNYEQYF. The J gene is TRBJ2-7, the V gene TRBV4-1, with D maybe TRBD1 (7 bases). Germline CDR1 MGHRA, CDR2 YSYEKL. The germline V and J ends were trimmed by 4 bases and 3 bases, with 19 bases remaining between them. The CDR3 totals 16 residues.

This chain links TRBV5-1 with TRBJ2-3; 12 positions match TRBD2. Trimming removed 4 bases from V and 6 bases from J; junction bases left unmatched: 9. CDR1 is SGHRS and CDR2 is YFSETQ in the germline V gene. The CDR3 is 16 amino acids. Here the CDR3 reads CASSTRLAGEFDTQYF. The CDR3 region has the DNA TGCGCCAGCAGCACCAGACTAGCGGGAGAATTCGATACGCAGTATTTT.

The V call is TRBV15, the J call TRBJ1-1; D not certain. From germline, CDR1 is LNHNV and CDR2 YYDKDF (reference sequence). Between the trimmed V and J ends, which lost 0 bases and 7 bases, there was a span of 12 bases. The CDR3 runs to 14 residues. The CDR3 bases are TGTGCCACCAGCAGAGATGCGGGAGAGGATGAAGCTTTCTTT. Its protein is CATSRDAGEDEAFF.

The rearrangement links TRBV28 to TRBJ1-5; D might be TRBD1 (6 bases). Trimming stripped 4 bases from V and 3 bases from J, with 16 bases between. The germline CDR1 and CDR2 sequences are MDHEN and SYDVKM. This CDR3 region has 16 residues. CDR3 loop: CASSSETGRLNQPQHF. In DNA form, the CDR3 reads TGTGCCAGCAGTTCCGAGACAGGAAGACTCAATCAGCCCCAGCATTTT. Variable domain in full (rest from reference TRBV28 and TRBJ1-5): DVKVTQSSRYLVKRTGEKVFLECVQDMDHENMFWYRQDPGLGLRLIYFSYDVKMKEKGDIPEGYSVSREKKERFSLILESASTNQTSMYLCASSSETGRLNQPQHFGDGTRLSIL.

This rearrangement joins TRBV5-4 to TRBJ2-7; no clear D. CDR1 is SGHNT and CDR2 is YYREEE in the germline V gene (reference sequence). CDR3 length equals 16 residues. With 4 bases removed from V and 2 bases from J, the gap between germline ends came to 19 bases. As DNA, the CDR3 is TGTGCCAGCAGCCCGGACCGGGTCGCGGCGGCCTACGAGCAGTACTTC. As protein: CASSPDRVAAAYEQYF.

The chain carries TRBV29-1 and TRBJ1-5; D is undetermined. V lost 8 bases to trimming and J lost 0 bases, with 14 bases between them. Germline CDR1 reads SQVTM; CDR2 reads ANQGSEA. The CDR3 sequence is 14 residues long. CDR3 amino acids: CSLLTEHSNQPQHF. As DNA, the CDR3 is TGCAGCCTCCTAACAGAGCATAGCAATCAGCCCCAGCATTTT.

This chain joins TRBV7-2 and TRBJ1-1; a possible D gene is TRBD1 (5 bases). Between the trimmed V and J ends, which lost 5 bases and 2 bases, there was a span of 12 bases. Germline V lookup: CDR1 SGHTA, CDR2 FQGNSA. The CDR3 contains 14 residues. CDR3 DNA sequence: TGTGCCAGCAGCAGGAGACAGTTAAACACTGAAGCTTTCTTT. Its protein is CASSRRQLNTEAFF.

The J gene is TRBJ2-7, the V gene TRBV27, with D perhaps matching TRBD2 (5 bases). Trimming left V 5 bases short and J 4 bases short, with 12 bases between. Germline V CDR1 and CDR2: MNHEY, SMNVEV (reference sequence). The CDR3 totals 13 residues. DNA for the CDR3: TGTGCCAGCAGTCCGGGGTATGGGTACGAGCAGTACTTC. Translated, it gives CASSPGYGYEQYF.

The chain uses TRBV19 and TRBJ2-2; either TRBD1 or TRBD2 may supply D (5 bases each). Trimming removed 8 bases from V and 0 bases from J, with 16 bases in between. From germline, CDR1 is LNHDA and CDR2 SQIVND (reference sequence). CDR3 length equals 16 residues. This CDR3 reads CASGHQGPPNTGELFF. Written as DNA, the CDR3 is TGTGCCAGTGGACACCAGGGACCGCCGAACACCGGGGAGCTGTTTTTT.

This CDR3 reads CASSPRDRDPDTQYF. The CDR3 DNA follows: TGTGCCAGCAGCCCTCGGGACAGGGACCCAGATACGCAGTATTTT. The J gene is TRBJ2-3, the V gene TRBV7-9; 9 bases line up with TRBD1. The V gene end was trimmed by 5 bases and the J gene end by 4 bases; junction bases not matched to a gene: 7. Germline V lookup: CDR1 SEHNR, CDR2 FQNEAQ (reference sequence). The CDR3 loop spans 15 amino acids.

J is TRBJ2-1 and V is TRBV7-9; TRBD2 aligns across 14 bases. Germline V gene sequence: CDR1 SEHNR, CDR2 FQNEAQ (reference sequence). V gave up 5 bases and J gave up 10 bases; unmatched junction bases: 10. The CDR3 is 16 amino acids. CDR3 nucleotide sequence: TGTGCCAGCAGCACGGGGACTAGCGGGAGTGATCAGGAGCAGTTCTTC. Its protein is CASSTGTSGSDQEQFF.

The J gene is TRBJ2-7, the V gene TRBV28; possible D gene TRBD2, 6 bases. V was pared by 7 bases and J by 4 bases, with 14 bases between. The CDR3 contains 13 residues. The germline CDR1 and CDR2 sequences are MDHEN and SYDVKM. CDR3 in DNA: TGTGCCAGCACTCATGGGGGGAGGTACGAGCAGTACTTC. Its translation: CASTHGGRYEQYF.

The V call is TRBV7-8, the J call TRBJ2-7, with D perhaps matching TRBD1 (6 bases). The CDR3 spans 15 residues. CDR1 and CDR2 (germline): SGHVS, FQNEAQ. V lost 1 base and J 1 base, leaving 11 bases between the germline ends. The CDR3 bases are TGTGCCAGCAGCTTAGGGCCTGGACAGTCCTACGAGCAGTACTTC. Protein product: CASSLGPGQSYEQYF.